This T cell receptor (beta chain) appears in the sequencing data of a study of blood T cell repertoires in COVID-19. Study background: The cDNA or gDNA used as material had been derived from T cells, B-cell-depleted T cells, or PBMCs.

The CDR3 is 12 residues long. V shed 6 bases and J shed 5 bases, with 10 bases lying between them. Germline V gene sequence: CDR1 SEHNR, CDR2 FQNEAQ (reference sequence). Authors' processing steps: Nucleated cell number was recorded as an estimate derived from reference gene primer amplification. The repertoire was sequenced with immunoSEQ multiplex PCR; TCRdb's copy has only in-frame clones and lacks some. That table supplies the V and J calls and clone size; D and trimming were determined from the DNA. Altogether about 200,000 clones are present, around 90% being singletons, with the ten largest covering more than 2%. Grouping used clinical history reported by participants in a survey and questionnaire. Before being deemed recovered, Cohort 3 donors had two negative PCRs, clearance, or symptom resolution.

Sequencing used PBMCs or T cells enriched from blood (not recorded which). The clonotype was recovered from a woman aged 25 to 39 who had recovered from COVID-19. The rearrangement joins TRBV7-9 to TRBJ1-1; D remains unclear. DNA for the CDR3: TGTGCCAGCAGTTTGAGGTGGACTGAAGCTTTCTTT. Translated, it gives CASSLRWTEAFF.